This T cell receptor (beta chain) came from a study of T cell responses to AZD1222 COVID-19 vaccine (dated by TCRdb to the early 2020s). Turning to the overall study: TCR sequencing covered more than 230 trial participants: approximately 200 given two doses of AZD1222 and 26 given two doses of MenACWY control vaccine. Trial participants were enrolled into age subgroups of 18-55, 56-69 and 70-plus years, which contained about 150, 28 and 57 TCR-sequenced participants, respectively. Results the study describes overall, beyond this receptor: The whole spike protein was spanned by vaccine-associated CD4 TCRs, and dominant responses were seen in regions 160-218 and 743-854. In the small 56-69-year group, the increase in depth fell short of significance, most likely because of low power. Most participants were white British and females outnumbered males, and the authors suggested that clonal diversity may have been underestimated. After two AZD1222 doses, both the breadth and the depth of spike-specific TCRs were significantly higher than at day 0 and than in MenACWY recipients. Conclusions about previously exposed vaccinees are limited, since just five to seven AZD1222 recipients were seropositive for SARS-CoV-2 at baseline. Reportedly, almost half of the unique spike-specific TCRs recognized epitopes lying outside the regions that are mutated in the B.1.351 and B.1.1.7 variants. No day 14 peak-response samples were available, so repertoires were characterized only after the peak T cell response.

The germline V gene encodes CDR1 SGDLS and CDR2 YYNGEE. The junction shows trimming of 0 bases on V and 1 base on J, and the gene matches do not reach 4 bases of it. The CDR3 holds 17 amino acids from the cysteine to the phenylalanine. Only the CDR3 region is kept as DNA, spanning 51 bases read in frame from base 1. As regards this clone: Its antigen is still unknown. Within one base of it there is no much larger clone, and no base qualities were kept.

Sample time point, as interpreted from the label and publication: about 28 days (+/-7) after the second vaccine dose. AZD1222 recipients with second doses at about 4 weeks or about 12 weeks were pooled, because spike-specific TCR depth and breadth did not differ between schedules. Samples from vaccinated people were obtained from the UK trials COV001 and COV002, which included a single-blind randomized controlled phase 2/3 trial of AZD1222 (ChAdOx1 nCoV-19) in healthy adults. For TCRbeta chain sequencing, PBMC samples from trial participants were taken at day 0 and at day 28 after the second dose. The CDR3 regions of human TCRbeta chains were analyzed by immunosequencing. In the source study's methods: Repertoire TCRs were matched against a reference library of SARS-CoV-2-specific TCRs generated with the MIRA antigen-specificity platform. Breadth was defined as the fraction of unique TCRs that were SARS-CoV-2-associated, and depth was defined as the fraction of total T cells that were SARS-CoV-2-associated. Using the MIRA data, every spike-specific TCR was mapped to the spike region that the TCR reacted to and assigned to either a CD4 or a CD8 class. Log10-transformed breadth and depth values were compared by one-way ANOVA with Sidak's multiple comparisons tests. TCRdb re-hosts the immuneACCESS table, in-frame sequences only. Its copies lack some clones; in the studies checked, an unresolved V gene accounts for under half of them, and the cause for the rest is not known. V, J and clone size derive from that table, while D and trimming were established from the DNA sequence. The sample table holds over 50,000 clones, of which 70% to 80% were seen once. The top ten clonotypes cover about 5% of the sample.

The sequence came from an adult who received the AZD1222 COVID-19 vaccine. The chain links TRBV9 with TRBJ2-5, and 12 bases in between align with TRBD2. Sequencing used peripheral blood, obtained 28 days after the second AZD1222 dose. The encoded CDR3 is CASSVASSGGAQETQYF. The sequenced DNA is TGTGCCAGCAGCGTAGCCTCTAGCGGGGGGGCCCAAGAGACCCAGTACTTC.